The rows below give T cell receptor beta chains drawn from one sample of a study of cytomegalovirus exposure and HLA in healthy donors. Assay used: immunoSEQ multiplex PCR; TCRdb lists only in-frame clones, some missing. Among 100,000 to 150,000 clones listed, 75% to 85% were seen once. The sequenced sample consisted of PBMCs. Receptors were obtained from a male donor in good health and CMV-seronegative. Both conserved end residues are part of each CDR3. D genes are given only for firm matches. Clone size appears in some rows only: once, few, many, or a class for an expanded clone.

v_call	j_call	d_call	clone_size	cdr3_aa	cdr3_nt
TRBV5-6	TRBJ1-1	.	few	CASSLEGPGTEAFF	TGTGCCAGCAGCTTAGAAGGCCCGGGCACTGAAGCTTTCTTT
TRBV5-1	TRBJ2-3	TRBD2	.	CASSFQGGRTDTQYF	TGCGCCAGCAGCTTTCAGGGAGGGAGAACAGATACGCAGTATTTT
TRBV7-8	TRBJ1-5	.	.	CASSSKIDRNVFNQPQHF	TGTGCCAGCAGCTCGAAGATCGACAGAAACGTCTTTAATCAGCCCCAGCATTTT
TRBV9	TRBJ1-1	.	.	CASSVDWGATEAFF	TGTGCCAGCAGCGTAGATTGGGGAGCGACTGAAGCTTTCTTT
TRBV9	TRBJ1-2	TRBD1	.	CASSGQGASGYTF	TGTGCCAGCAGCGGACAGGGGGCGAGTGGCTACACCTTC
TRBV28	TRBJ1-2	.	.	CASLKHLGGDGYTF	TGTGCCAGCCTGAAACACTTGGGCGGGGATGGCTACACCTTC
TRBV27	TRBJ1-5	.	.	CASSLTEGQPQHF	TGTGCCAGCAGTTTGACCGAGGGCCAGCCCCAGCATTTT
TRBV6-4	TRBJ2-2	TRBD2	.	CASSDSTGGDTGELFF	TGTGCCAGCAGTGACTCGACCGGGGGGGACACCGGGGAGCTGTTTTTT
TRBV5-6	TRBJ1-6	.	.	CASSFEGGGYNSPLHF	TGTGCCAGCAGCTTTGAAGGAGGCGGATATAATTCACCCCTCCACTTT
TRBV10-2	TRBJ2-3	TRBD2	.	CASSEMVSGTDTQYF	TGCGCCAGCAGTGAGATGGTTAGCGGGACAGATACGCAGTATTTT
TRBV7-8	TRBJ2-7	.	.	CASSLALGRVYEQYF	TGTGCCAGCAGCTTAGCACTCGGCAGGGTCTACGAGCAGTACTTC
TRBV5-4	TRBJ1-1	TRBD1	.	CASSLRGRSTEAFF	TGTGCCAGCAGCTTGAGGGGGCGCAGCACTGAAGCTTTCTTT
TRBV11-2	TRBJ2-2	TRBD2	.	CASSLGGLAGTGELFF	TGTGCCAGCAGCTTAGGTGGACTAGCGGGTACCGGGGAGCTGTTTTTT
TRBV12-5	TRBJ2-6	.	.	CASATSGANVLTF	TGTGCTAGTGCCACATCTGGGGCCAACGTCCTGACTTTC
TRBV6-4	TRBJ2-3	.	.	CASSQAGSTDTQYF	TGTGCCAGCAGCCAGGCAGGTAGCACAGATACGCAGTATTTT
TRBV11-3	TRBJ2-7	.	.	CASSLRGGSYEQYF	TGTGCCAGCAGCTTGAGGGGGGGTTCCTACGAGCAGTACTTC